This T cell receptor (beta chain) was captured by sequencing in a study of STAT3 mutations in large granular lymphocyte leukemia. Study as a whole: Roughly half the longitudinally sequenced T-LGLL patients had canonical STAT3 mutations. The study's findings and limits: After therapy, about 35% of the 18 patients switched clonotypes, all new clones STAT3 wild type. In several patients, dominant TCR clone burden exceeded STAT3 mutant burden, suggesting STAT3 mutation arose secondarily. Every T-LGLL patient had at least one immunodominant TCRbeta clonotype.

This CDR3 is 14 amino acids long. Germline V CDR1 and CDR2: MGHDK, SYGVNS. Trimming removed 5 bases from V and 3 bases from J; junction bases left unmatched: 6. As regards this clone: The antigen is unknown.

TCRdb keeps only in-frame clones here, not all; method: immunoSEQ multiplex PCR. The table records 10,000 to 15,000 clones, more than 75% of them present only once. This clonotype originated in a man between 40 and 49 years old with T-cell large granular lymphocyte leukemia. Some clones in this sample may be carry-over from other donors' samples. Sample: peripheral blood mononuclear cells. The chain joins TRBV25-1 to TRBJ2-5, with 7 bases fitting TRBD1. CDR3 in amino acids: CASSSTGWEETQYF. CDR3 DNA: TGTGCCAGCAGTTCGACAGGGTGGGAAGAGACCCAGTACTTC. The entire variable domain, with the rest obtained from reference TRBV25-1 and TRBJ2-5, is as follows: EADIYQTPRYLVIGTGKKITLECSQTMGHDKMYWYQQDPGMELHLIHYSYGVNSTEKGDLSSESTVSRIRTEHFPLTLESARPSHTSQYLCASSSTGWEETQYFGPGTRLLVL.